This T cell receptor (beta chain) is drawn from a study of yellow fever vaccine responses in identical twins. This clonotype was observed once. The antigen is unknown. One entry per CDR3 protein, called by TCRdb with MiXCR from the RT-PCR reads. The sample includes about 6,900 distinct CDR3 sequences, 84% seen only once; the top ten take 3.4%. J lost 4 bases, V lost 3 bases, and 1 base had no gene match. The V gene's germline CDR1 is MDHEN and CDR2 SYDVKM. This CDR3 contains 14 residues. The study, taken as a whole, reports: Reportedly, twins showed a vaccine T cell response that looked partly convergent and partly personalized.

The chain has TRBV28 and TRBJ2-7; 12 nucleotides align to TRBD2. This TCR derives from a woman between 18 and 29 years old who received the yellow fever vaccine. Sequences were derived from T cells from blood (PBMCs), unsorted or a sorted subset (not recorded which), sampled before or after yellow fever vaccination (not recorded which). The CDR3 loop is CASSLTSGRYEQYF. CDR3 nucleotide sequence: TGTGCCAGCAGTTTGACTAGCGGGAGATACGAGCAGTACTTC.